This record covers a single TCR beta chain. The antigen remains undetermined. The data are from a study of T cell repertoires in cytomegalovirus infection. Turning to the study itself: The study used recently identified HLA-C-restricted and well-studied HLA-B-restricted CMV epitopes. It can be stated that public TCR beta signatures indicated CMV infection as well as a matching HLA type. Study-wide points: Dominating the ex vivo response were HLA-C-restricted CMV-specific TCR beta clonotypes. Identification of carriers of CMV plus the relevant HLA was performed using cumulative public TCR beta family frequency.

The CDR3 is 15 residues long. The V gene's germline CDR1 is MNHGY and CDR2 SVAAGI. The V end lost 2 bases, the J end lost 5 bases, and 16 bases lay between the germline ends. TCRdb reprocessed the reads with MiXCR, giving one entry per CDR3 protein. The profile shows hundreds of thousands of distinct CDR3 sequences, approximately 40% of them singletons. Material: cultured PBMCs, obtained from culture after CMV antigen stimulation. The source of this sequence is a human donor in good health (CMV status not recorded). Some clones in this sample may be carry-over from other donors' samples. The chain links TRBV6-9 to TRBJ2-7, with a tentative D call TRBD1 (5 bases). CDR3 region: CASSYPGRMGHEQYF. In DNA form, the CDR3 reads TGTGCCAGCAGTTATCCCGGCAGGATGGGGCACGAGCAGTACTTC.